The 20 T cell receptor beta chains in this list originate from one sample, sequenced in a study of T-cell reconstitution after alpha-beta-depleted transplantation in children. Preparing the TCRbeta library involved the use of unique molecular identifiers. TCRdb re-called the PCR reads with MiXCR, one entry per CDR3 protein. This sample has approximately 250,000 distinct CDR3 sequences, with under 30% found just once. This sample comprised PBMCs, obtained before TCRalphabeta/CD19-depleted stem cell transplant. These receptors all come from a girl aged 2 to 9 with Fanconi anemia, due to receive a stem cell transplant.

This clonotype appeared many times. The CDR3 DNA follows: TGTGCCAGCAGCCCATTCAACTGGGGTAATAATGAGCAGTTCTTC. This encodes CASSPFNWGNNEQFF. The chain uses TRBV7-2 and TRBJ2-1, with D uncertain. The germline V gene encodes CDR1 SGHTA and CDR2 FQGNSA. Trimming cost V 5 bases and J 7 bases, with 18 bases left between them. There are 15 residues in the CDR3.

The table lists this clonotype with many counts. The chain joins TRBV29-1 to TRBJ1-1; 7 nucleotides match TRBD1. Germline values: CDR1 SQVTM, CDR2 ANQGSEA. This CDR3 has 12 amino acids. The V gene end was trimmed by 6 bases and the J gene end by 3 bases; junction bases not matched to a gene: 4. CDR3 loop: CSVATGDTEAFF. The CDR3 DNA reads as TGCAGCGTCGCCACAGGGGACACTGAAGCTTTCTTT. The full variable domain, completed using reference TRBV29-1 and TRBJ1-1, is SAVISQKPSRDICQRGTSLTIQCQVDSQVTMMFWYRQQPGQSLTLIATANQGSEATYESGFVIDKFPISRPNLTFSTLTVSNMSPEDSSIYLCSVATGDTEAFFGQGTRLTVV.

This clonotype occurred many times. V is TRBV10-3 and J is TRBJ2-7; tentatively, D is TRBD1 or TRBD2 (6 bases each). Trimming removed 0 bases from V and 1 base from J, with 13 bases in between. This CDR3 contains 16 residues. Germline CDR1 ENHRY, CDR2 SYGVKD. The CDR3 region is CAISESGGKRSYEQYF. The CDR3 DNA reads TGTGCCATCAGTGAGTCAGGGGGGAAGAGATCCTACGAGCAGTACTTC.

This clonotype was seen only once. The rearrangement uses TRBV19 and TRBJ2-7; weak D call: TRBD2 (5 bases). This CDR3 has 14 amino acids. Germline V gene sequence: CDR1 LNHDA, CDR2 SQIVND (reference sequence). V lost 3 bases, J lost 0 bases, and 9 bases lay in between. The DNA for the CDR3 is TGTGCCAGTAGTATCGGACTCCGCTCCTACGAGCAGTACTTC. This codes for CASSIGLRSYEQYF.

This sequence joins TRBV6-5 and TRBJ2-1; TRBD1 matches 10 bases. Germline lookup yields CDR1 MNHEY and CDR2 SVGAGI. The length of the CDR3 is 16 residues. J gave up 7 bases and V 0 bases, and 6 bases lay outside the gene matches. In DNA, the CDR3 is TGTGCCAGCAGTTACTCAGGGACAGGGGCGGGGAATGAGCAGTTCTTC. This gives the protein CASSYSGTGAGNEQFF.

This clonotype showed up just once. A junction boundary mismatches the germline segment, possibly from a read error. This chain connects TRBV23-1 to TRBJ2-7; 8 nucleotides agree with TRBD1. TRBV23-1 is labeled an ORF, and its function is uncertain. This CDR3 contains 16 residues. CDR3 residues: CASSQSTPDRESCLDF. For the CDR3, the DNA is TGCGCCAGCAGTCAATCGACTCCGGACAGGGAGTCGTGTTTGGACTTC.

This clonotype was found a few times. The genes are TRBV28 and TRBJ2-7, with TRBD1 matching 10 bases. Germline lookup yields CDR1 MDHEN and CDR2 SYDVKM. J lost 6 bases, V lost 5 bases, and 7 bases had no gene match. The CDR3 has 14 residues. The CDR3 region has the DNA TGTGCCAGCAGTCTCCCCGGGACAGGGGTCGAGCAGTACTTC. Protein sequence: CASSLPGTGVEQYF.

The V call is TRBV29-1, the J call TRBJ1-1, with TRBD1 matching 9 bases. The germline CDR1 and CDR2 sequences are SQVTM and ANQGSEA. CDR3 size: 13 residues. Losses at the gene ends were 6 bases for V and 5 bases for J; bases not matched to a gene: 7. The DNA for the CDR3 is TGCAGCGTAATGACAGGGGGGGGGACTGAAGCTTTCTTT. It translates to CSVMTGGGTEAFF.

V gene TRBV7-2 combines with J gene TRBJ2-1; no firm D call. This CDR3 comprises 14 residues. Germline CDR1 and CDR2: SGHTA and FQGNSA. V was clipped by 1 base and J by 7 bases, with 11 bases between them. The CDR3, as DNA: TGTGCCAGCAGCTTAGTGTATAGCCGTAATGAGCAGTTCTTC. This translates into CASSLVYSRNEQFF.

This clonotype was seen repeatedly, ten times or more. The V and J genes are TRBV28 and TRBJ1-5, with TRBD1 matching 10 bases. The CDR3 has 14 amino acids. V was pared by 4 bases and J by 5 bases, with 2 bases of the junction left unmatched. Germline V gene data show CDR1 as MDHEN and CDR2 as SYDVKM. The CDR3 nucleotides read TGTGCCAGCAGTTCCGGACAGGGGGATCAGCCCCAGCATTTT. Encoded protein: CASSSGQGDQPQHF.

This clonotype was seen a handful of times. The genes are TRBV6-5 and TRBJ2-3; unclear D gene. V dropped 6 bases and J dropped 4 bases, with 8 bases sitting between them. The CDR3 is 12 amino acids. The V gene's germline CDR1 is MNHEY and CDR2 SVGAGI. The CDR3 spells CASSAGSDTQYF. In DNA form, the CDR3 reads TGTGCCAGCAGCGCCGGGTCAGATACGCAGTATTTT.

The rearrangement joins TRBV20-1 to TRBJ2-7; 11 bases are shared with TRBD2. V shed 0 bases and J 4 bases; nucleotides not matched to a gene: 11. CDR1 is DFQATT, CDR2 SNEGSKA, per germline (reference sequence). This CDR3 contains 17 residues. For the CDR3, the DNA is TGCAGTGCTAGAGATCTGACTAGCGGGACACTTGGGTACGAGCAGTACTTC. This gives the protein CSARDLTSGTLGYEQYF.

This clonotype has ten or more counts. The gene calls are TRBV28 and TRBJ2-3; possibly TRBD1 or TRBD2 for D (5 bases each). V was trimmed by 4 bases and J by 3 bases, leaving 20 bases between them. From germline, CDR1 is MDHEN and CDR2 SYDVKM. There are 17 residues in the CDR3. The CDR3 loop reads CASSSMTQGVITDTQYF. CDR3 sequence (DNA): TGTGCCAGCAGTTCTATGACCCAGGGAGTGATAACAGATACGCAGTATTTT.

This clonotype was observed at least ten times. CDR3 region: CSVEGPHLGDTQYF. The CDR3 DNA follows: TGCAGCGTTGAAGGTCCCCACTTGGGAGATACGCAGTATTTT. The chain carries TRBV29-1 and TRBJ2-3; D is uncertain. CDR1 and CDR2 (germline): SQVTM, ANQGSEA. The V end was cut by 1 base, the J end by 5 bases, with 13 bases between. The CDR3 has 14 amino acids.

The chain is built from TRBV5-1 and TRBJ2-3, with 8 bases identical to TRBD1. With V trimmed by 6 bases and J by 4 bases, 4 bases remained unmatched. Germline lookup yields CDR1 SGHRS and CDR2 YFSETQ. The CDR3 loop spans 13 amino acids. CDR3 amino acids: CASKGQDPDTQYF. CDR3 sequence (DNA): TGCGCCAGCAAGGGACAGGACCCAGATACGCAGTATTTT.

The V gene is TRBV29-1, the J gene TRBJ2-1; TRBD2 is a possible D gene (7 bases). With 5 bases removed from V and 9 bases from J, the gap between germline ends came to 23 bases. Germline V gene sequence: CDR1 SQVTM, CDR2 ANQGSEA. This CDR3 has 15 residues. The CDR3 coding sequence is TGCAGCGTTCAAAGTAGGGGGGGGGGCCGAGGTGAGCAGTTCTTC. Amino acids: CSVQSRGGGRGEQFF.

This clonotype was seen ten or more times. This sequence joins TRBV5-1 and TRBJ2-7, with 15 positions matching TRBD2. Germline CDR1 and CDR2: SGHRS and YFSETQ. The CDR3 sequence is 16 residues long. V trimming: 4 bases; J trimming: 4 bases; junction bases outside the gene matches: 6. The CDR3 sequence: CASSIGGTSGRYEQYF. The DNA of the CDR3 is TGCGCCAGCAGCATCGGGGGGACTAGCGGGAGGTACGAGCAGTACTTC.

The sample holds many counts of this clonotype. V and J are TRBV29-1 and TRBJ2-7, with 7 bases fitting TRBD1. There are 12 residues in the CDR3. Germline CDR1 is SQVTM and CDR2 is ANQGSEA. J was trimmed by 2 bases and V by 4 bases; bases with no gene match: 2. Here the CDR3 reads CSVGDSAYEQYF. The CDR3 DNA follows: TGCAGCGTTGGGGACAGCGCCTACGAGCAGTACTTC.

The chain links TRBV19 to TRBJ1-2; 9 positions agree with TRBD1. This CDR3 region has 15 residues. The ends lost 5 bases at V and 6 bases at J; junction bases unmatched: 10. In germline, CDR1 is LNHDA, CDR2 SQIVND (reference sequence). As DNA, the CDR3 is TGTGCCAGTAGTGTAACAGGGGGCAGATCGCATGGCTACACCTTC. Translating it yields CASSVTGGRSHGYTF.

The chain employs TRBV27 and TRBJ2-1; 7 bases line up with TRBD1. The CDR3 totals 17 residues. Looked up from germline, CDR1 is MNHEY and CDR2 is SMNVEV (reference sequence). After removal of 5 bases from V and 8 bases from J, the junction contained 18 bases not matched to a gene. This CDR3 is CASSPIGPGQLIHEQFF. The CDR3 bases are TGTGCCAGCAGTCCAATTGGGCCGGGACAGTTGATCCATGAGCAGTTCTTC.